This T cell receptor (beta chain) is from a study of shared clonotypes between healthy human individuals. CD8 cells regarded as naive lacked CD45RO, were positively chosen for CCR7, and omitted terminally differentiated effector memory CD45RA+ cells. Per germline, CDR1 MNHEY and CDR2 SMNVEV (reference sequence). The ends lost 0 bases at V and 4 bases at J; junction bases unmatched: 4. The length of the CDR3 is 15 residues. The assay was immunoSEQ multiplex PCR, and TCRdb's table has in-frame clones only and misses some. The table lists 450,000 to 700,000 clones, roughly 96% of them singletons, with 0.1% to 0.11% in the top ten.

The chain uses TRBV27 and TRBJ2-7; 9 bases fit TRBD1. Sequenced input: naive CD8+ T cells sorted from blood. The sequence derives from a woman in her twenties or thirties in good health. CDR3 sequence reads: CASSLSLQGAYEQYF. The CDR3 coding sequence is TGTGCCAGCAGTTTATCTTTACAGGGGGCGTACGAGCAGTACTTC.